Shown below are 21 T cell receptor beta chains from a single sample sequenced in a study of identical twins (dated by TCRdb to the mid-2010s). The library was obtained by 5' RACE. Sequencing relied on an Illumina HiSeq 2000. The public reads were reanalyzed by TCRdb: fastp trimming at Q25, MiXCR alignment, in-frame beta chains only. A single entry per CDR3 protein holds the most common genes and DNA from its merged rows. Here the sample has around 490,000 distinct CDR3 sequences; roughly 13% occur a single time. Of the sample, approximately 1% is held by the ten largest clones. The same data also went into a second study, on yellow fever vaccine responses in identical twins.

Sequencing was carried out using CD4+ T cells sorted from blood. These receptor sequences come from a young woman in good health.

This chain connects TRBV12-3 or TRBV12-4 to TRBJ2-2; D is uncertain. V was cut by 7 bases and J by 2 bases, with 11 bases left in between. This CDR3 has 14 residues. CDR3 DNA sequence: TGTGCCAGCATTTACAGCCTTAACACCGGGGAGCTGTTTTTT. Translating it yields CASIYSLNTGELFF.

Ten or more counts support this clonotype. The chain uses TRBV12-3 or TRBV12-4 and TRBJ2-2, with D unclear. CDR3 length equals 14 residues. V dropped 6 bases and J dropped 0 bases, with 8 bases sitting between them. CDR3 DNA: TGTGCCAGCAGGAACAGCGCGAACACCGGGGAGCTGTTTTTT. As protein: CASRNSANTGELFF.

The table lists this clonotype with a few counts. The DNA for the CDR3 is TGTGCCACCAGTGATTTTTACGAGCAGTACTTC. This sequence encodes CATSDFYEQYF. The chain recombines TRBV24-1 with TRBJ2-7; D uncertain. CDR1 is KGHDR and CDR2 is SFDVKD in the germline V gene. The V and J ends lost 1 base and 4 bases respectively, with 1 base between them. The CDR3 has 11 residues.

This sequence joins TRBV11-3 and TRBJ2-1; 13 bases align to TRBD2. The CDR3 loop spans 17 amino acids. CDR1 is SGHNT, CDR2 YENEEA, per germline. V shed 2 bases, J shed 6 bases, and the junction held 7 bases outside the gene matches. The DNA for the CDR3 is TGTGCCAGCAGCTTAAGCTCGAGGACTAGCGGGAGCAATGAGCAGTTCTTC. Protein sequence: CASSLSSRTSGSNEQFF.

V usage is TRBV10-2 and J usage is TRBJ2-1; 7 nucleotides line up with TRBD2. The V and J ends lost 10 bases and 9 bases, in that order; junction bases with no gene match: 12. Germline V gene data show CDR1 as WSHSY and CDR2 as SAAADI. This CDR3 is built from 13 residues. CDR3: CATTGTTLGEQFF. Written as DNA, the CDR3 is TGCGCCACCACCGGGACTACCCTCGGTGAGCAGTTCTTC.

A few counts support this clonotype. The rearrangement uses TRBV5-5 and TRBJ2-2, with TRBD2 identical over 10 bases. With 3 bases clipped from V and 2 bases from J, the junction kept 1 base outside the gene matches. In germline, CDR1 is SGHKS, CDR2 YYEKEE (reference sequence). CDR3 length: 15 residues. Here the CDR3 DNA reads TGTGCCAGCAGCTCTAGCGGGAGTAACACCGGGGAGCTGTTTTTT. This encodes CASSSSGSNTGELFF. The whole variable domain, filled in from reference TRBV5-5 and TRBJ2-2, reads DAGVTQSPTHLIKTRGQQVTLRCSPISGHKSVSWYQQVLGQGPQFIFQYYEKEERGRGNFPDRFSARQFPNYSSELNVNALLLGDSALYLCASSSSGSNTGELFFGEGSRLTVL.

CDR3: CASSYRGAGANVLTF. The CDR3 DNA is TGTGCCAGCAGCTACAGGGGAGCTGGGGCCAACGTCCTGACTTTC. V and J are TRBV5-6 and TRBJ2-6; 7 nucleotides align to TRBD1. Germline loops: CDR1 SGHDT, CDR2 YYEEEE. Unmatched junction bases numbered 2, after V lost 3 bases and J lost 2 bases. The CDR3 spans 15 residues.

This chain joins TRBV24-1 and TRBJ1-2, with D tentatively TRBD1 (6 bases). The CDR3 has 14 amino acids. Germline CDR1 and CDR2: KGHDR and SFDVKD. The V gene lost 0 bases and the J gene lost 2 bases, with 6 bases spanning the gap. This chain's CDR3 is CATSDLDRNYGYTF. As DNA, the CDR3 is TGTGCCACCAGTGATTTGGACAGGAACTATGGCTACACCTTC.

The chain joins TRBV12-3 or TRBV12-4 to TRBJ2-5, with 12 bases that match TRBD1. This CDR3 comprises 16 residues. V lost 3 bases to trimming and J lost 5 bases; unmatched junction nucleotides: 7. The CDR3 here is CASSFTRDRGRETQYF. The CDR3 DNA sequence: TGTGCCAGCAGTTTTACCCGGGACAGGGGGCGGGAGACCCAGTACTTC.

The genes are TRBV7-9 and TRBJ2-1; TRBD2 matches at 8 bases. Trimming removed 1 base from V and 2 bases from J; junction bases left unmatched: 7. The V gene's germline CDR1 is SEHNR and CDR2 FQNEAQ (reference sequence). The CDR3 consists of 17 residues. DNA of the CDR3: TGTGCCAGCAGCTTAGGGGGGTTAGCGGGAACCTACAATGAGCAGTTCTTC. It specifies CASSLGGLAGTYNEQFF.

This clonotype was seen at least ten times. This chain connects TRBV5-5 to TRBJ1-1; possible D gene TRBD1, 5 bases. Germline-derived CDR1 and CDR2 are SGHKS and YYEKEE (reference sequence). The CDR3 covers 14 residues. V gave up 4 bases and J gave up 0 bases, with 10 bases separating them. CDR3 DNA sequence: TGTGCCAGCAGCCAGACAGATTTGAACACTGAAGCTTTCTTT. The encoded protein is CASSQTDLNTEAFF. Complete variable domain (other parts from reference TRBV5-5 and TRBJ1-1): DAGVTQSPTHLIKTRGQQVTLRCSPISGHKSVSWYQQVLGQGPQFIFQYYEKEERGRGNFPDRFSARQFPNYSSELNVNALLLGDSALYLCASSQTDLNTEAFFGQGTRLTVV.

The chain uses TRBV3-1 and TRBJ2-1; 11 bases match TRBD2. This CDR3 comprises 15 residues. Germline V gene data show CDR1 as LGHDT and CDR2 as YNNKEL (reference sequence). With 4 bases clipped from V and 8 bases from J, the junction kept 7 bases outside the gene matches. DNA of the CDR3: TGTGCCAGCAGCCTTAGCGGGGGGGCCGTTCATGAGCAGTTCTTC. The encoded protein is CASSLSGGAVHEQFF.

The genes are TRBV29-1 and TRBJ2-1, with 14 bases that match TRBD2. The germline V gene has CDR1 SQVTM and CDR2 ANQGSEA. This CDR3 comprises 16 residues. V lost 5 bases and J lost 0; bases outside the gene matches: 3. The CDR3 region has the DNA TGCAGCGTTTGGACTAGCGGGGGGATCTCCTACAATGAGCAGTTCTTC. Translation gives CSVWTSGGISYNEQFF.

This clonotype was found a few times. At one boundary the junction diverges from the germline segment, which might be a read error. The chain carries TRBV4-3 and TRBJ2-1; TRBD2 agrees at 10 bases. Germline CDR1 and CDR2: LGHNA and YSLEER. The CDR3 runs 13 residues. The CDR3 bases are TGCGCCAGCAGCCGGGCGGGACTAGCGACCGTTAAATTC. Amino acids: CASSRAGLATVKF.

This clonotype was detected a few times. CDR3 in amino acids: CASSAGLFIGTGGTDTQYF. The CDR3 region has the DNA TGTGCCAGCAGCGCCGGCCTCTTTATCGGGACAGGGGGCACAGATACGCAGTATTTT. The chain employs TRBV9 and TRBJ2-3; 10 nucleotides align to TRBD1. The V gene's germline CDR1 is SGDLS and CDR2 YYNGEE. Trimming cost V 3 bases and J 1 base; bases outside gene matches: 14. The CDR3 has 19 residues.

This chain joins TRBV5-1 and TRBJ2-3; D is undetermined. CDR1 is SGHRS and CDR2 is YFSETQ in the germline V gene. The V end lost 2 bases, the J end lost 0 bases, and 13 bases lay between the germline ends. The CDR3 spans 16 residues. CDR3 sequence reads: CASSLLPGPSTDTQYF. In DNA, the CDR3 is TGCGCCAGCAGCTTACTACCGGGCCCGAGCACAGATACGCAGTATTTT.

V and J are TRBV29-1 and TRBJ2-7, with 9 positions matching TRBD2. Trimming at V came to 4 bases and at J to 6 bases, leaving 13 bases not matched to a gene. Germline CDR1 reads SQVTM; CDR2 reads ANQGSEA. This CDR3 comprises 15 residues. DNA of the CDR3: TGCAGCGTTGGAGTATTAGCGGGAGTAGTGGGCGAGCAGTACTTC. This sequence encodes CSVGVLAGVVGEQYF.

The chain is built from TRBV7-6 and TRBJ2-1; D is possibly TRBD2 (6 bases). CDR1 and CDR2 (germline): SGHVS, FNYEAQ. The CDR3 covers 14 residues. V gave up 1 base and J gave up 7 bases, with 11 bases separating them. The CDR3 DNA is TGTGCCAGCAGCTTAGTGCCAGGAGGGAATGAGCAGTTCTTC. Its translation: CASSLVPGGNEQFF.

This clonotype has a handful of counts. The chain links TRBV12-3 or TRBV12-4 to TRBJ2-7; D is tentatively TRBD1 or TRBD2 (7 bases each). The CDR3 covers 12 residues. V lost 4 bases and J 8 bases, leaving 12 bases between the germline ends. The CDR3: CASSWEGAKQYF. CDR3 DNA sequence: TGTGCCAGCAGTTGGGAGGGGGCAAAGCAGTACTTC.

The rearrangement links TRBV6-1 to TRBJ1-2; D unclear. Looked up from germline, CDR1 is MNHNS and CDR2 is SASEGT. Deletions cut 4 bases from V and 10 bases from J, with 19 bases between. The CDR3 is 14 residues long. CDR3: CASSVSQPQSVYTF. CDR3 DNA sequence: TGTGCCAGCAGTGTGTCACAGCCCCAATCCGTCTACACCTTC.

The chain employs TRBV6-1 and TRBJ2-5; 10 nucleotides line up with TRBD2. Germline V lookup: CDR1 MNHNS, CDR2 SASEGT. J was trimmed by 5 bases and V by 6 bases; bases with no gene match: 12. The CDR3 contains 16 residues. The CDR3 protein is CASSLVSGRRFETQYF. The CDR3 region has the DNA TGTGCCAGCAGCCTGGTTAGCGGGAGGAGGTTTGAGACCCAGTACTTC.